This TCR beta chain was captured by sequencing in a study of shared clonotypes between healthy human individuals. For the study at large: The cohort had a couple of women and three men, ages 18 to 49. CD4 naive and memory got three plates each, CD8 naive two, CD8 memory one. Study-wide findings and caveats: Specimens sampled were limited to blood, with tissue repertoires likely differing. It was the non-shared clonotypes that had lower generation probabilities than clonotypes shared by all four donors.

The naive CD8 population came from CD45RO-negative cells selected for CCR7, without terminally differentiated effector memory CD45RA+ cells. The table came from immunoSEQ multiplex PCR; TCRdb's copy has only in-frame clones and leaves some out. Of around 2,100,000 clones in the sample, approximately 94% are singletons; the top ten hold approximately 1%. V lost 5 bases and J 0 bases, leaving 13 bases between the germline ends. The CDR3 consists of 16 residues. Looked up from germline, CDR1 is MNHEY and CDR2 is SMNVEV (reference sequence). In the case of this clone: Its matching antigen is unknown.

This chain joins TRBV27 and TRBJ2-2; D is perhaps TRBD1 or TRBD2 (5 bases each). The sequenced material came from naive CD8+ T cells sorted from blood. This clonotype originated in a young man in good health. As DNA, the CDR3 is TGTGCCAGCAGTCCCCTGGGGGTTACGAACACCGGGGAGCTGTTTTTT. It is translated as CASSPLGVTNTGELFF.